This T cell receptor beta chain was sequenced during a study of beta chain features in type 1 diabetes. Findings and limits, study-wide: Type 1 diabetes patients showed a moderate but significant shortening of TCRB CDR3s in all four CD4+ subsets. Junctions at VDJ sites from type 1 diabetes patients had fewer insertions and more deletions.

This clone was counted a few times. Its matching antigen is unknown. This CDR3 region has 15 residues. The germline V and J ends were trimmed by 3 bases and 4 bases, with 13 bases remaining between them. Germline CDR1 SGHAT, CDR2 FQNNGV. Isolated RNA was reverse transcribed in full, so expressed TCRB transcripts were sequenced. The protocol was immunoSEQ multiplex PCR, while the TCRdb copy is restricted to in-frame clones and leaves out a portion. The data show over 150,000 clones, with approximately 8% seen just once and roughly 0.46% held by the top ten. The sequenced sample was central memory CD4+ T cells from blood. This clonotype was sampled from a young man with type 1 diabetes. The chain links TRBV11-2 to TRBJ2-4; a possible D gene is TRBD1 (5 bases). The CDR3 here is CASSLIRVTKNIQYF. Here the CDR3 DNA reads TGTGCCAGCAGCTTGATCAGGGTGACGAAAAACATTCAGTACTTC.